This TCR beta chain was retrieved from a study of tumor-infiltrating lymphocytes in primary liver carcinoma. Starting from 400 to 500 ng of total RNA, TCR beta cDNA was produced with a primer in the constant region. Amplification in three nested multiplex PCR rounds with slightly modified ARM-PCR gave rise to TCR beta libraries. The two initial PCR rounds, around 10 cycles each, used TRBV1-TRBV30 forward and C-beta reverse primers. Using its own MiXCR run on the multiplex PCR reads, TCRdb lists one record per CDR3 protein. The data contain approximately 300,000 distinct CDR3 sequences, more than 55% of them singletons. The CDR3 spans 13 residues. The V end lost 8 bases, the J end lost 0 bases, and 8 bases lay between the germline ends. Researchers drew blood RNA from unsorted whole blood and extracted germline DNA as well. Before any surgery took place, four milliliters of peripheral blood were collected.

Comment on this clonotype: A much larger clone differs by one base, so this may be a read error.

The chain has TRBV12-3 or TRBV12-4 and TRBJ1-3; D not certain. This receptor was taken from a man aged 35 to 55 with primary liver carcinoma and hepatitis B virus infection. The sample was peripheral blood. This CDR3 is CASALLSGNTIYF. CDR3 bases: TGTGCCAGCGCCCTACTCTCTGGAAACACCATATATTTT.